These T cell receptor beta chains were read from a single sample in a study of shared clonotypes between healthy human individuals. Clones were read by immunoSEQ multiplex PCR, and TCRdb kept only the in-frame ones, dropping some. The table records some 2.4 million clones, approximately 93% of them present only once. Sequenced sample: naive CD4+ T cells from PBMCs. The receptors here all came from a young man in good health. Some clones in this sample may be carry-over from other donors' samples. Each CDR3 is given with its conserved first and last residue. A D gene is named only where the DNA matches it firmly. A clone size is listed for some rows: how often the clone was seen (once, few, many), or a class if it is expanded.

V gene,clone size,D gene,J gene,CDR3 DNA,CDR3 protein
TRBV5-1,.,.,TRBJ1-5,TGCGCCAGCAGCTTGAGCGGCAGCAATCAGCCCCAGCATTTT,CASSLSGSNQPQHF
TRBV9,.,TRBD2,TRBJ2-1,TGTGCCAGCAGCGTAGTGTCGGGAGGAACCCTCAATGAGCAGTTCTTC,CASSVVSGGTLNEQFF
TRBV6-1,.,.,TRBJ2-7,TGTGCCAGTGCGGTAGCGGCCTACGAGCAGTACTTC,CASAVAAYEQYF
TRBV19,.,TRBD1,TRBJ1-6,TGTGCCAGTAGTAGCTCCTCGGGACAGGGCGATTCACCCCTCCACTTT,CASSSSSGQGDSPLHF
TRBV6-1,.,.,TRBJ1-5,TGTGCCAGCAGTGAACAAACCGGGGGCGGGGGTCAGCCCCAGCATTTT,CASSEQTGGGGQPQHF
TRBV7-3,once,.,TRBJ2-5,TGTGCCAGCAGCTTAACCGCCAGGGAGGAGACCCAGTACTTC,CASSLTAREETQYF
TRBV28,.,.,TRBJ1-4,TGTGCCAGCAGTTCCCGAATTGAAAAACTGTTTTTT,CASSSRIEKLFF
TRBV30,.,TRBD1,TRBJ1-3,TGTGCCTGGAGTGTCATCAGGGGGGATGTATATTTT,CAWSVIRGDVYF
TRBV25-1,.,.,TRBJ2-7,TGTGCCAGCAGTGGCCGCACATTACAGGGTTGGGACTACGAGCAGTACTTC,CASSGRTLQGWDYEQYF
TRBV6-1,.,TRBD1,TRBJ1-6,TGTGCCAGCAGAGGGACAGGGGACTCACCCCTCCACTTT,CASRGTGDSPLHF
TRBV6-5,.,.,TRBJ1-1,TGTGCCAGCAAAGGTGCAGGCGGTGAAACTGAAGCTTTCTTT,CASKGAGGETEAFF
TRBV28,.,.,TRBJ1-4,TGTGCCAGCAGCCAAGGGGGGGGATCAACTAATGAAAAACTGTTTTTT,CASSQGGGSTNEKLFF
TRBV10-3,.,TRBD1,TRBJ1-5,TGTGCCATCAGTGGGGGACAGAGCAATCAGCCCCAGCATTTT,CAISGGQSNQPQHF
TRBV7-9,few,TRBD2,TRBJ2-1,TGTGCCAGCAGTGGGACTAGCGGCAATGAGCAGTTCTTC,CASSGTSGNEQFF
TRBV28,.,TRBD2,TRBJ2-1,TGTGCCAGCAGTCGGACTAGCGGGAGCCTAGACAACAATGAGCAGTTCTTC,CASSRTSGSLDNNEQFF
TRBV27,once,TRBD1,TRBJ2-7,TGTGCCAGCAGTATACGGACAGGGGGCTACGAGCAGTACTTC,CASSIRTGGYEQYF
TRBV2,.,TRBD2,TRBJ2-7,TGTGCCAGCATCGGACTAGCGGGAAGGTACGAGCAGTACTTC,CASIGLAGRYEQYF
TRBV4-2,.,.,TRBJ1-2,TGTGCCAGCAGCACCCATAGAGGGGAGCAGAGTGGCTACACCTTC,CASSTHRGEQSGYTF
TRBV6-5,.,.,TRBJ2-7,TGTGCCAGCAGTTACTCGCACAACTCCTACGAGCAGTACTTC,CASSYSHNSYEQYF
TRBV6-4,once,.,TRBJ2-1,TGTGCCAGCAGTGAAGGCACTTACGGTGAGCAGTTCTTC,CASSEGTYGEQFF
TRBV18,.,TRBD1,TRBJ1-2,TGTGCCAGCTCACCAACGGGACAGGGTCCCTATGGCTACACCTTC,CASSPTGQGPYGYTF
TRBV29-1,.,TRBD2,TRBJ2-1,TGCAGCGTTGAAGCAGCTACTAGCGGGAGCCTGAATGAGCAGTTCTTC,CSVEAATSGSLNEQFF
TRBV29-1,.,TRBD1,TRBJ2-7,TGCAGCGTTGAGGACTACTACGGGACAGGAACCTACGAGCAGTACTTC,CSVEDYYGTGTYEQYF
TRBV7-2,.,.,TRBJ1-4,TGTGCCAGCAGCTCGTCGGTTCGTGGGTACCCAACTAATGAAAAACTGTTTTTT,CASSSSVRGYPTNEKLFF
TRBV4-1,.,TRBD2,TRBJ2-5,TGCGCCAGCAGCCAAGTACTAGCGGAGACCCAGTACTTC,CASSQVLAETQYF
TRBV30,.,.,TRBJ1-5,TGTGCCTGGAGTGTAAAAAGCTTGGACAATCAGCCCCAGCATTTT,CAWSVKSLDNQPQHF
TRBV7-9,.,.,TRBJ2-7,TGTGCCAGCAGCCACCTTTCCGCGTACCGGTCCTACGAGCAGTACTTC,CASSHLSAYRSYEQYF
TRBV19,.,.,TRBJ2-5,TGTGCCAGTAGCCCGGGACGGATGTCGGAGACCCAGTACTTC,CASSPGRMSETQYF
TRBV5-4,.,TRBD2,TRBJ2-1,TGTGCCAGCATCGGCGGGGGAGACAATGAGCAGTTCTTC,CASIGGGDNEQFF
TRBV11-3,.,.,TRBJ2-1,TGTGCCAGCAGCTTAGGGGGTTTCAACGAGCAGTTCTTC,CASSLGGFNEQFF
TRBV5-4,.,.,TRBJ2-5,TGTGCCAGCAGCCCCCCGGGACGGCTAATTCAAGAGACCCAGTACTTC,CASSPPGRLIQETQYF